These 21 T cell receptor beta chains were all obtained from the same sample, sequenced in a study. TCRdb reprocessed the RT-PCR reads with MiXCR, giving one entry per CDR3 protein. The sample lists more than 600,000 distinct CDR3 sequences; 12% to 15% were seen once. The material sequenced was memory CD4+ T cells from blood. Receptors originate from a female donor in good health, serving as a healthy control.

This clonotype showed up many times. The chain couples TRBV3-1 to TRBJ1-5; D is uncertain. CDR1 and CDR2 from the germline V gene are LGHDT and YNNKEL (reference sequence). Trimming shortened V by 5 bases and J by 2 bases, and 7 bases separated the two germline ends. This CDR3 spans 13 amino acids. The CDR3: CASSAGGNQPQHF. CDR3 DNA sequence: TGTGCCAGCAGCGCAGGCGGCAATCAGCCCCAGCATTTT.

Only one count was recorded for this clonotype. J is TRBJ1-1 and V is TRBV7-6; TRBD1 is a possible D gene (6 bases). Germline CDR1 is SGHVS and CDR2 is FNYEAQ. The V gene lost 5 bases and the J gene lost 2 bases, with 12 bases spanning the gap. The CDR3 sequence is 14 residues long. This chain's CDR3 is CASSLGTTNTEAFF. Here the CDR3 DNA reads TGTGCCAGCAGCCTAGGGACAACAAACACTGAAGCTTTCTTT.

Here the CDR3 reads CASRPPGLAGGTGELFF. In nucleotides, the CDR3 is TGTGCCAGCAGGCCTCCGGGACTAGCGGGAGGCACCGGGGAGCTGTTTTTT. The chain combines TRBV11-2 with TRBJ2-2, with TRBD2 matching 15 bases. The ends lost 6 bases at V and 4 bases at J; junction bases unmatched: 6. The CDR3 sequence is 17 residues long. The germline V gene encodes CDR1 SGHAT and CDR2 FQNNGV.

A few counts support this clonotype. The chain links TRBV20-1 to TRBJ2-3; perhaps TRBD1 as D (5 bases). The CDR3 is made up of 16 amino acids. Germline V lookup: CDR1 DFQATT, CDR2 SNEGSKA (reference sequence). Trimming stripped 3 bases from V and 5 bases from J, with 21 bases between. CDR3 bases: TGCAGTGCTAGCTGGGGTGGGGCTGAAAGAAAAGATACGCAGTATTTT. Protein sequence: CSASWGGAERKDTQYF.

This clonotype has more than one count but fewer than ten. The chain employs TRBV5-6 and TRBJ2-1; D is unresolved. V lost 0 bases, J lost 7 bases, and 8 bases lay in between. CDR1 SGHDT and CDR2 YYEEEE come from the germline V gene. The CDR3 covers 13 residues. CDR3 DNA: TGTGCCAGCAGCTTGGTATTGGGGAATGAGCAGTTCTTC. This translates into CASSLVLGNEQFF.

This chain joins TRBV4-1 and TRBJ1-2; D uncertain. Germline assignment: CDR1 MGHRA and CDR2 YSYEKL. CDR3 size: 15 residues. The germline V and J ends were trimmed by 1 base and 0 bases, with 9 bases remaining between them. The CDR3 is CASSQAETANYGYTF. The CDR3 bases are TGCGCCAGCAGCCAAGCGGAGACGGCTAACTATGGCTACACCTTC.

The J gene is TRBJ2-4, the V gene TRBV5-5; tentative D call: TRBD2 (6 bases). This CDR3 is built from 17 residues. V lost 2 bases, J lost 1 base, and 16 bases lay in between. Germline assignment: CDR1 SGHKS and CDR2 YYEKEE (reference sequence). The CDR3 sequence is CASSFRGAAEAKNIQYF. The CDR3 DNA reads TGTGCCAGCAGCTTCCGCGGGGCAGCGGAGGCCAAAAACATTCAGTACTTC. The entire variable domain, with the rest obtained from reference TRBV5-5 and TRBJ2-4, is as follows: DAGVTQSPTHLIKTRGQQVTLRCSPISGHKSVSWYQQVLGQGPQFIFQYYEKEERGRGNFPDRFSARQFPNYSSELNVNALLLGDSALYLCASSFRGAAEAKNIQYFGAGTRLSVL.

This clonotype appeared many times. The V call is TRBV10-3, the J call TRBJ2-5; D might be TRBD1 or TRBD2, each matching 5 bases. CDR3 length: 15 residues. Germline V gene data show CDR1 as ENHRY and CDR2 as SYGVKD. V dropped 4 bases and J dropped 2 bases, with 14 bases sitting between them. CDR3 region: CAISGLSGGQETQYF. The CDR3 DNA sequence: TGTGCCATCAGTGGCCTTTCTGGGGGACAAGAGACCCAGTACTTC.

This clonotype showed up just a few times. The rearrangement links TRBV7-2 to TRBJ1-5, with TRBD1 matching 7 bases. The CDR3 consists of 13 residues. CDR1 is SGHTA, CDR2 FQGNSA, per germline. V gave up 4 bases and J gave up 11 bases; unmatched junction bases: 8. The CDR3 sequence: CASSSTGLGSQHF. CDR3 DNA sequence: TGTGCCAGCAGCTCGACAGGGTTGGGGTCCCAGCATTTT.

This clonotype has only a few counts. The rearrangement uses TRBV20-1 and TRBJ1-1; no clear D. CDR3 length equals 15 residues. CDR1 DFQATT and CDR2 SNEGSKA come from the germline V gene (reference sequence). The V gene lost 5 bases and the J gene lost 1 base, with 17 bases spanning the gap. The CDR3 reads CSAFLPGGSNTEAFF. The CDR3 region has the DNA TGCAGTGCTTTTCTACCAGGAGGTTCGAACACTGAAGCTTTCTTT.

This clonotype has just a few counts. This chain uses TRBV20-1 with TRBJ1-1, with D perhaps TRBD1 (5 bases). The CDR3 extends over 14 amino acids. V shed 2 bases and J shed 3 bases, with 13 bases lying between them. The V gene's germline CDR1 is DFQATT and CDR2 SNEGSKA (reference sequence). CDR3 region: CSARKPGGDTEAFF. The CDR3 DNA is TGCAGTGCTAGAAAACCGGGGGGGGACACTGAAGCTTTCTTT.

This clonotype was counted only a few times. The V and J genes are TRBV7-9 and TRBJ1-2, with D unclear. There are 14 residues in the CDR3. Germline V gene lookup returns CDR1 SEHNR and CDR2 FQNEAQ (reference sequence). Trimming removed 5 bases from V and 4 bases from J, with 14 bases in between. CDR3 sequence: CASSMEGSSYGYTF. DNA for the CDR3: TGTGCCAGCAGCATGGAGGGTTCCAGCTATGGCTACACCTTC.

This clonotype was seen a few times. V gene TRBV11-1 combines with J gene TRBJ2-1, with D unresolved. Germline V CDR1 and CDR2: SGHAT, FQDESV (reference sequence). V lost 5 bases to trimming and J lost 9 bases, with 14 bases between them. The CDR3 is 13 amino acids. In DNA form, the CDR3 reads TGTGCCAGCAGCCCCGAGGCCCGAGGTGAGCAGTTCTTC. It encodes CASSPEARGEQFF.

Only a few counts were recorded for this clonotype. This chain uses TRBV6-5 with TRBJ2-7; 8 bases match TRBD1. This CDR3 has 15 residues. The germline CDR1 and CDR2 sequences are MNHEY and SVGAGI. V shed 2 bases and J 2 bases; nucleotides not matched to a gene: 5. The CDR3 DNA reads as TGTGCCAGCAGTTACGGACAGGGTAGGACCTACGAGCAGTACTTC. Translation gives CASSYGQGRTYEQYF.

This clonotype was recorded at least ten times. The CDR3 region is CASSSGTSGSPPDTQYF. In DNA form, the CDR3 reads TGTGCCAGCAGCTCCGGGACTAGCGGGAGCCCCCCAGATACGCAGTATTTT. V gene TRBV12-1 combines with J gene TRBJ2-3; TRBD2, the table's D call, lacks a check against the DNA. TRBV12-1 is listed as a pseudogene. The CDR3 is 17 residues long.

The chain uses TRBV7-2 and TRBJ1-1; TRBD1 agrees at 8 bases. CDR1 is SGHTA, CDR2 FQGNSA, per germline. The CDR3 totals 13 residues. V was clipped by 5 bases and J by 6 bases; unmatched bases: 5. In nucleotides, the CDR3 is TGTGCCAGCAGCATGGACAGGGAAGCTGAAGCTTTCTTT. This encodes CASSMDREAEAFF.

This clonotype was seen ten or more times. Here the CDR3 DNA reads TGTGCCAGCAGCCCTGAGACAGGCCTCTATGGCTACACCTTC. This encodes CASSPETGLYGYTF. V and J are TRBV7-2 and TRBJ1-2, with D possibly being TRBD1 (6 bases). The V gene lost 5 bases and the J gene lost 4 bases, with 14 bases spanning the gap. Germline values: CDR1 SGHTA, CDR2 FQGNSA. The CDR3 has 14 residues.

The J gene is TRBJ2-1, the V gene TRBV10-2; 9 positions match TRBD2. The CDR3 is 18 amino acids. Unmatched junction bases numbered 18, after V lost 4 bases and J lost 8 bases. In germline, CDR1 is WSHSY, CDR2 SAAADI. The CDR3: CASSGPSEGGRAIDEQFF. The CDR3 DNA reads TGCGCCAGCAGTGGCCCCTCCGAAGGCGGGAGGGCCATCGATGAGCAGTTCTTC.

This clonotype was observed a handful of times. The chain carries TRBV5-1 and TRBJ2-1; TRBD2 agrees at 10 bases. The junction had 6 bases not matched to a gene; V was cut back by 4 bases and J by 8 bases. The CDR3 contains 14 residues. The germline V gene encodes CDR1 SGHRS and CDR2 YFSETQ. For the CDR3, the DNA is TGCGCCAGCAGCATCCTAGCGGGAGTGGATGAGCAGTTCTTC. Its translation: CASSILAGVDEQFF. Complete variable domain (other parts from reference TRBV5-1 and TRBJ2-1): KAGVTQTPRYLIKTRGQQVTLSCSPISGHRSVSWYQQTPGQGLQFLFEYFSETQRNKGNFPGRFSGRQFSNSRSEMNVSTLELGDSALYLCASSILAGVDEQFFGPGTRLTVL.

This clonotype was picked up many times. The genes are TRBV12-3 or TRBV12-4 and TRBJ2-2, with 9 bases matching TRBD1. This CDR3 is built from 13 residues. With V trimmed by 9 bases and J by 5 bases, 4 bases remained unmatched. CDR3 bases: TGTGCCAGTGACAGGGGGGGGACCGGGGAGCTGTTTTTT. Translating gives CASDRGGTGELFF.

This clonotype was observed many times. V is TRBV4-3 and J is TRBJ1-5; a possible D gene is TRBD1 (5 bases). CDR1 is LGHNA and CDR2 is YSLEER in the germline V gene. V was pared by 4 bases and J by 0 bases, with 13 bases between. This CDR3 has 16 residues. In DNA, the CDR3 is TGCGCCAGCAGCCGGGGAGGGAGGGGTAGCAATCAGCCCCAGCATTTT. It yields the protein CASSRGGRGSNQPQHF.